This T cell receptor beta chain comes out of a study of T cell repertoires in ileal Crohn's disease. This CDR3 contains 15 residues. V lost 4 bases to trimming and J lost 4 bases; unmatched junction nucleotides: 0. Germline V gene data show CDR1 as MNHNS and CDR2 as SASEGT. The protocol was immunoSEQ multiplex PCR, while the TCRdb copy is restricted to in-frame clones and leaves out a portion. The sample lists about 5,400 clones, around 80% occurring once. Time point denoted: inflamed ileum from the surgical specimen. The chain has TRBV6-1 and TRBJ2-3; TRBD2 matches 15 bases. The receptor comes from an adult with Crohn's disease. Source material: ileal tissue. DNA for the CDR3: TGTGCCAGCAGTGGGACTAGCGGGGGGGCAGATACGCAGTATTTT. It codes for CASSGTSGGADTQYF.